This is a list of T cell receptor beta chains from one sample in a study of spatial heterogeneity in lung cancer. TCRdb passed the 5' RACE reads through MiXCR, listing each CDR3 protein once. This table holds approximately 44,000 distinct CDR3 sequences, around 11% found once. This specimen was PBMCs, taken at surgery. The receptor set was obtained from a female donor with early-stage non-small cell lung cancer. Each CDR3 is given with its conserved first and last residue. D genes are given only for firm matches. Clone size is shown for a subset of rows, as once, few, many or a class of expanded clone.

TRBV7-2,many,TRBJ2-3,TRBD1,TGTGCCAGCAGCTTAGGCGCAGGGGGCAGAGATACGCAGTATTTT,CASSLGAGGRDTQYF
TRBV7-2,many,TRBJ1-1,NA,TGTGCCAGCAGCTTTTCCCCCCAAAGGAGGCCGAACACTGAAGCTTTCTTT,CASSFSPQRRPNTEAFF
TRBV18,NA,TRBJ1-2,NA,TGTGCCAGCTCACCACCGGGAGGACTAGAGAACTATGGCTACACCTTC,CASSPPGGLENYGYTF
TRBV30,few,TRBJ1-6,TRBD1,TGTGCCTGGAGGGCACAGGGGGCCTGGAATTCACCCCTCCACTTT,CAWRAQGAWNSPLHF
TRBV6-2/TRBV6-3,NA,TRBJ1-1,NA,TGTGCCAGCAGTTACGCGGACGGGGGTGAAGCTTTCTTT,CASSYADGGEAFF
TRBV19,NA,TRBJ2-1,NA,TGTGCCAGTACCCCTTCACCCCGGATTCCCTACAATGAGCAGTTCTTC,CASTPSPRIPYNEQFF
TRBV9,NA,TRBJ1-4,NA,TGTGCCAGGGGGGGGACTGAAAAACTGTTTTTT,CARGGTEKLFF
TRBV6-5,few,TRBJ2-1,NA,TGTGCCAGCACCAGGATACCCTCCTACAATGAGCAGTTCTTC,CASTRIPSYNEQFF
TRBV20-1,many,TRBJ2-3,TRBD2,TGCAGTGCTAGAGCCGGGACTAGCGGGGCAGGGGATACGCAGTATTTT,CSARAGTSGAGDTQYF
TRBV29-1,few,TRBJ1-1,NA,TGCAGCGTTGCCAGGATGAACACTGAAGCTTTCTTT,CSVARMNTEAFF
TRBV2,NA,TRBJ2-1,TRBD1,TGTGCCAGCAGTGAAGCAGTGGGACAGGGGACCGAACTTAGCTCCTACAATGAGCAGTTCTTC,CASSEAVGQGTELSSYNEQFF
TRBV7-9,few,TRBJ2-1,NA,TGTGCCAGCAGCTCCCAGGGGTTAAGTGAGCAGTTCTTC,CASSSQGLSEQFF
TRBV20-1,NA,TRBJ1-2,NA,TGCAGTGCTAGCAGCTATGGCTACACCTTC,CSASSYGYTF
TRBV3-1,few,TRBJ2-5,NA,TGTGCCAGCAGCCCCCAGGATACCCAAGAGACCCAGTACTTC,CASSPQDTQETQYF
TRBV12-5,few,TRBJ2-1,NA,TGTGCTAGTGGTTCGGGACTGGTCTCCTACAATGAGCAGTTCTTC,CASGSGLVSYNEQFF
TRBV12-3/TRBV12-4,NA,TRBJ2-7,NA,TGTGCCAGCAGTTCCGGTGGATCCGGCTACGAGCAGTACTTC,CASSSGGSGYEQYF
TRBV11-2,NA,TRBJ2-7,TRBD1,TGTGCCAGCAGCTCAGGCGGACAGGGCGGAGAGCAGTACTTC,CASSSGGQGGEQYF
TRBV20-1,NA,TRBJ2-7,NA,TGCAGTGCTAGGCTAGATTCCTACGAGCAGTACTTC,CSARLDSYEQYF
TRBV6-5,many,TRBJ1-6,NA,TGTGCCAGCAGTTACTCCCCCGTGGCCTCCTATAATTCACCCCTCCACTTT,CASSYSPVASYNSPLHF
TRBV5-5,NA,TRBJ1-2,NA,TGTGCCAGCAGATTGGAGGGGGGGACCACTGGCTACACCTTC,CASRLEGGTTGYTF
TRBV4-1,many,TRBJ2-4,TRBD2,TGCGCCAGCAGCCAAGTTGGGCTAGCGGGGAACAAAAACATTCAGTACTTC,CASSQVGLAGNKNIQYF
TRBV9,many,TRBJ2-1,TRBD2,TGTGCCAGCAGCGAACGAGGGGCTAGCGGGGTCTACAATGAGCAGTTCTTC,CASSERGASGVYNEQFF
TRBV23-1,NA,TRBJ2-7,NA,TGCGCCAGCAGTCAAGAGGAGGGGGAGCAGTACTTC,CASSQEEGEQYF
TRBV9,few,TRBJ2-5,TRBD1,TGTGCCAGCAGCGTAGGGGACAGGGGGCGAGAGACCCAGTACTTC,CASSVGDRGRETQYF
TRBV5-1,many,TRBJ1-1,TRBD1,TGCGCCAGCAGCTTGGATTTTCGGGACAGGGGTAGAGGGGGGATCGTGGACACTGAAGCTTTCTTT,CASSLDFRDRGRGGIVDTEAFF
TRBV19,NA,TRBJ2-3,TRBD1,TGTGCCAGTAGTACGATCCAGGTAGCCGCACACGGACAGGGGGAAGATACGCAGTATTTT,CASSTIQVAAHGQGEDTQYF
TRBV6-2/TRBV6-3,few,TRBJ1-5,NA,TGTGCCAGCAGACAAGGTCCTCAGCCCCAGCATTTT,CASRQGPQPQHF
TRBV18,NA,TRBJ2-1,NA,TGTGCCAGCTCACCAAGGGGAGCCCCCCATGAGCAGTTCTTC,CASSPRGAPHEQFF
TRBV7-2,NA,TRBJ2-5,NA,TGTGCCAGCAGCCGGCCCGGGAGTCAAGAGACCCAGTACTTC,CASSRPGSQETQYF
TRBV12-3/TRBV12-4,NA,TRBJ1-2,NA,TGTGCCAGCAGTGCGGCGGGGCAGCCGTATGGCTACACCTTC,CASSAAGQPYGYTF
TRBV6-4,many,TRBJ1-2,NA,TGTGCCAGCAGTGTGGGGGCGAACTATGGCTACACCTTC,CASSVGANYGYTF
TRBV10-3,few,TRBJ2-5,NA,TGTGCCATCAGTGAGTCGACTAGTTCAGAGACCCAGTACTTC,CAISESTSSETQYF
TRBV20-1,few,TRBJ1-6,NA,TGCAGTGCCCATTTACAGGCTAATTCACCCCTCCACTTT,CSAHLQANSPLHF
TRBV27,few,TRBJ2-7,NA,TGTGCCAGCAGTGATCGGGGGTCCTACGAGCAGTACTTC,CASSDRGSYEQYF
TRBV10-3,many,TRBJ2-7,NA,TGTGCCATCAGTTCCACAACCTACGAGCAGTACTTC,CAISSTTYEQYF